These 28 T cell receptor beta chains originate from one sample sequenced in a study of blood T cell repertoires in COVID-19. Assay used: immunoSEQ multiplex PCR; TCRdb lists only in-frame clones, some missing. The sample lists fewer than 250,000 clones, around 90% occurring once. The sequencing sample was made of peripheral blood. The receptors originated from a man in his sixties who had recovered from COVID-19.

The V and J genes are TRBV19 and TRBJ2-2; D might be TRBD1 (5 bases). Trimming stripped 5 bases from V and 5 bases from J, with 15 bases between. CDR1 is LNHDA, CDR2 SQIVND, per germline (reference sequence). The CDR3 runs 15 residues. This chain's CDR3 is CASSQGSSKTGELFF. The CDR3 nucleotides read TGTGCCAGTAGTCAGGGTAGTTCCAAAACCGGGGAGCTGTTTTTT.

V is TRBV10-3 and J is TRBJ1-1; possible D gene TRBD1, 6 bases. CDR3 size: 22 residues. V lost 7 bases, J lost 1 base, and 37 bases lay in between. Germline assignment: CDR1 ENHRY and CDR2 SYGVKD. In DNA, the CDR3 is TGTGCCATCAATCCATCCCCTGGGGGACAATATATATCAAGGTCGGGGAACACTGAAGCTTTCTTT. Protein product: CAINPSPGGQYISRSGNTEAFF.

The rearrangement links TRBV12-3 or TRBV12-4 to TRBJ2-7; D is uncertain. CDR3 length equals 11 residues. Deletions cut 6 bases from V and 5 bases from J, with 8 bases between. CDR3 loop: CASSSSHEQYF. CDR3 bases: TGTGCCAGCAGCTCGTCTCACGAGCAGTACTTC.

This clone came up a few times. The chain links TRBV4-2 to TRBJ1-6, with D perhaps matching TRBD1 (6 bases). V was clipped by 1 base and J by 3 bases, with 16 bases between them. Germline CDR1 reads LGHNA; CDR2 reads YNFKEQ. This CDR3 is built from 18 residues. The CDR3 DNA sequence: TGTGCCAGCAGCCAAGGAGGGGGGGGGATTAACTATAATTCACCCCTCCACTTT. Its translation is CASSQGGGGINYNSPLHF.

The chain is built from TRBV29-1 and TRBJ2-5; possible D gene TRBD2, 5 bases. Per germline, CDR1 SQVTM and CDR2 ANQGSEA. The CDR3 spans 12 residues. V was pared by 6 bases and J by 0 bases, with 8 bases between. The CDR3: CSVSGYQETQYF. The CDR3 DNA follows: TGCAGCGTCTCGGGGTACCAAGAGACCCAGTACTTC. The full variable domain, rest sourced from reference TRBV29-1 and TRBJ2-5, is SAVISQKPSRDICQRGTSLTIQCQVDSQVTMMFWYRQQPGQSLTLIATANQGSEATYESGFVIDKFPISRPNLTFSTLTVSNMSPEDSSIYLCSVSGYQETQYFGPGTRLLVL.

This CDR3 reads CASSRTGGPSYEQYF. CDR3 DNA sequence: TGTGCCAGCAGCCGTACAGGGGGACCCTCCTACGAGCAGTACTTC. The V call is TRBV7-2, the J call TRBJ2-7; 8 bases match TRBD1. Germline V CDR1 and CDR2: SGHTA, FQGNSA. The V segment lost 5 bases and the J segment 0 bases; nucleotides outside the gene matches: 6. The CDR3 is 15 residues long.

The genes are TRBV7-2 and TRBJ2-3, with TRBD2 matching over 7 bases. The CDR3 has 15 residues. Germline V gives CDR1 SGHTA, CDR2 FQGNSA. V shed 5 bases, J shed 1 base, and the junction held 6 bases outside the gene matches. This chain's CDR3 is CASSLRGDGTDTQYF. CDR3 in DNA: TGTGCCAGCAGCCTACGGGGGGACGGCACAGATACGCAGTATTTT.

The chain joins TRBV7-2 to TRBJ2-7, with 8 bases matching TRBD2. V lost 1 base, J lost 0 bases, and 5 bases stayed unmatched. The CDR3 extends over 16 amino acids. In germline, CDR1 is SGHTA, CDR2 FQGNSA. CDR3 in DNA: TGTGCCAGCAGCTTAGAGAGTAGCGGGACCTCCTACGAGCAGTACTTC. Its translation: CASSLESSGTSYEQYF.

V is TRBV14 and J is TRBJ2-2, with D perhaps TRBD1 (6 bases). Trimming took 4 bases from V and 6 from J, leaving 18 bases between them. Germline values: CDR1 SGHDN, CDR2 FVKESK. CDR3 length: 16 residues. For the CDR3, the DNA is TGTGCCAGCAGCCCCTGGACAGTTCCGTACGCCGGGGAGCTGTTTTTT. This translates into CASSPWTVPYAGELFF.

The chain employs TRBV18 and TRBJ1-4; no firm D call. This CDR3 has 16 amino acids. Germline assignment: CDR1 KGHSH and CDR2 LQKENI. V dropped 6 bases and J dropped 7 bases, with 21 bases sitting between them. This CDR3 reads CASSLNGGLIGEKLFF. CDR3 DNA: TGTGCCAGCTCGTTGAACGGAGGGCTGATTGGTGAAAAACTGTTTTTT.

This chain connects TRBV7-2 to TRBJ2-1, with 11 bases lining up with TRBD2. The CDR3 has 15 residues. From germline, CDR1 is SGHTA and CDR2 FQGNSA. V was clipped by 4 bases and J by 7 bases; unmatched bases: 6. In DNA form, the CDR3 reads TGTGCCAGCAGCTCCACTAGCGGGAGTTGGAATGAGCAGTTCTTC. Encoded protein: CASSSTSGSWNEQFF.

This chain joins TRBV6-5 and TRBJ1-6; D unresolved. This CDR3 comprises 15 residues. The germline V and J ends were trimmed by 2 bases and 9 bases, with 14 bases remaining between them. CDR1 and CDR2 (germline): MNHEY, SVGAGI. CDR3 in amino acids: CASSYQGQRVSPLHF. In nucleotides, the CDR3 is TGTGCCAGCAGTTACCAAGGCCAGAGGGTTTCACCCCTCCACTTT.

This chain links TRBV24-1 with TRBJ2-1, with 8 positions matching TRBD1. V trimming: 5 bases; J trimming: 8 bases; junction bases outside the gene matches: 4. Per germline, CDR1 KGHDR and CDR2 SFDVKD. The CDR3 loop spans 13 amino acids. The CDR3 sequence: CATSGQGRHEQFF. The CDR3 DNA reads TGTGCCACCAGTGGACAGGGGAGGCATGAGCAGTTCTTC.

The J gene is TRBJ2-3, the V gene TRBV5-1, with 8 bases lining up with TRBD2. V dropped 1 base and J dropped 5; count of bases not matched to a gene: 6. Germline assignment: CDR1 SGHRS and CDR2 YFSETQ. The CDR3 runs 15 residues. CDR3 DNA sequence: TGCGCCAGCAGCTTGTCAGCGGGAGCCGGAGATACGCAGTATTTT. Its translation: CASSLSAGAGDTQYF.

The rearrangement joins TRBV25-1 to TRBJ2-2, with TRBD2 identical over 7 bases. CDR1 is MGHDK and CDR2 is SYGVNS in the germline V gene. V dropped 6 bases and J dropped 1; count of bases not matched to a gene: 8. This CDR3 spans 16 amino acids. CDR3 coding DNA: TGTGCCAGCAGCGCCGTGGGAGGGCGGAACACCGGGGAGCTGTTTTTT. It is translated as CASSAVGGRNTGELFF.

The V call is TRBV7-9, the J call TRBJ1-4, with D hard to call. This CDR3 spans 12 amino acids. CDR1 and CDR2 from the germline V gene are SEHNR and FQNEAQ (reference sequence). Trimming took 1 base from V and 11 from J, leaving 8 bases between them. The chain's CDR3 is CASSLGGEKLFF. Here the CDR3 DNA reads TGTGCCAGCAGCTTAGGCGGGGAGAAACTGTTTTTT.

This sequence joins TRBV9 and TRBJ2-1; 10 bases fit TRBD2. Germline-derived CDR1 and CDR2 are SGDLS and YYNGEE. The V gene end was trimmed by 3 bases and the J gene end by 3 bases; junction bases not matched to a gene: 3. The CDR3 loop spans 15 amino acids. The CDR3 coding sequence is TGTGCCAGCAGCGGAGGACTAGCGGACTACAATGAGCAGTTCTTC. It translates to CASSGGLADYNEQFF.

This chain links TRBV15 with TRBJ2-5; TRBD1 matches at 10 bases. This CDR3 has 16 residues. The trim removed 1 base at V and 5 bases at J, leaving 7 bases unmatched. Looked up from germline, CDR1 is LNHNV and CDR2 is YYDKDF (reference sequence). The CDR3, as DNA: TGTGCCACCAGCAGAGGGGACAGGGGAAGTGGTGAGACCCAGTACTTC. Its translation is CATSRGDRGSGETQYF.

The V gene is TRBV9, the J gene TRBJ1-6; D is uncertain. Germline loops: CDR1 SGDLS, CDR2 YYNGEE. Between the trimmed V and J ends, which lost 0 bases and 14 bases, there was a span of 6 bases. This CDR3 has 11 amino acids. The CDR3 DNA sequence: TGTGCCAGCAGCGTAGGGAGAACCCTCCACTTT. Its translation is CASSVGRTLHF. The entire variable domain, with the rest obtained from reference TRBV9 and TRBJ1-6, is as follows: DSGVTQTPKHLITATGQRVTLRCSPRSGDLSVYWYQQSLDQGLQFLIQYYNGEERAKGNILERFSAQQFPDLHSELNLSSLELGDSALYFCASSVGRTLHFGNGTRLTVT.

The gene calls are TRBV19 and TRBJ1-5; the D is unclear. Germline CDR1 is LNHDA and CDR2 is SQIVND (reference sequence). The CDR3 extends over 14 amino acids. Deletions cut 3 bases from V and 6 bases from J, with 12 bases between. CDR3 loop: CASSISGDSQPQHF. The DNA for the CDR3 is TGTGCCAGTAGTATCTCCGGGGATTCTCAGCCCCAGCATTTT.

This sequence joins TRBV7-8 and TRBJ2-2; D is perhaps TRBD2 (5 bases). Germline V gene lookup returns CDR1 SGHVS and CDR2 FQNEAQ. This CDR3 contains 15 residues. The germline V and J ends were trimmed by 1 base and 2 bases, with 8 bases remaining between them. The CDR3 region is CASSLVATNTGELFF. The CDR3 DNA reads TGTGCCAGCAGCTTAGTAGCGACCAACACCGGGGAGCTGTTTTTT.

The genes are TRBV4-2 and TRBJ1-1, with D possibly matching TRBD1 (6 bases). CDR1 is LGHNA, CDR2 YNFKEQ, per germline. The CDR3 runs to 15 residues. V lost 4 bases and J 4 bases, leaving 16 bases between the germline ends. The CDR3 protein is CASSRKTGTGTEAFF. Written as DNA, the CDR3 is TGTGCCAGCAGCCGAAAAACAGGGACCGGCACTGAAGCTTTCTTT.

There are a few counts of this clone. V gene TRBV7-9 combines with J gene TRBJ2-2; D is unclear. Germline loops: CDR1 SEHNR, CDR2 FQNEAQ (reference sequence). Trimming removed 2 bases from V and 0 bases from J, with 4 bases in between. There are 14 residues in the CDR3. The CDR3: CASSLLSNTGELFF. Written as DNA, the CDR3 is TGTGCCAGCAGCTTACTTTCGAACACCGGGGAGCTGTTTTTT.

The chain recombines TRBV18 with TRBJ2-1; 7 nucleotides match TRBD1. There are 15 residues in the CDR3. Germline CDR1 is KGHSH and CDR2 is LQKENI. Trimming removed 2 bases from V and 3 bases from J; junction bases left unmatched: 4. The CDR3 here is CASSPSDRVYNEQFF. The CDR3 DNA is TGTGCCAGCTCACCATCCGACAGGGTCTACAATGAGCAGTTCTTC.

V and J are TRBV7-9 and TRBJ2-7, with 11 bases lining up with TRBD1. With 2 bases clipped from V and 4 bases from J, the junction kept 4 bases outside the gene matches. Germline loops: CDR1 SEHNR, CDR2 FQNEAQ (reference sequence). This CDR3 has 15 amino acids. The CDR3 DNA reads TGTGCCAGCAGCTTATGGACAGGGGGCTCTTACGAGCAGTACTTC. This sequence encodes CASSLWTGGSYEQYF. Together with reference TRBV7-9 and TRBJ2-7, the CDR3 gives the full variable domain: DTGVSQNPRHKITKRGQNVTFRCDPISEHNRLYWYRQTLGQGPEFLTYFQNEAQLEKSRLLSDRFSAERPKGSFSTLEIQRTEQGDSAMYLCASSLWTGGSYEQYFGPGTRLTVT.

The chain couples TRBV5-4 to TRBJ1-3; unclear D gene. The CDR3 runs to 13 residues. Germline assignment: CDR1 SGHNT and CDR2 YYREEE (reference sequence). V was pared by 5 bases and J by 0 bases, with 6 bases between. The CDR3 protein is CASSFVSGNTIYF. The CDR3 region has the DNA TGTGCCAGCAGTTTCGTCTCTGGAAACACCATATATTTT.

The rearrangement links TRBV7-6 to TRBJ2-3; 7 bases map to TRBD1. CDR1 and CDR2 from the germline V gene are SGHVS and FNYEAQ. This CDR3 comprises 18 residues. V shed 4 bases and J 5 bases; nucleotides not matched to a gene: 18. The CDR3: CASSSPRTGPRAVDTQYF. DNA for the CDR3: TGTGCCAGCAGCTCACCCCGGACAGGACCAAGGGCGGTAGATACGCAGTATTTT.

The V gene is TRBV10-3, the J gene TRBJ1-1; 7 nucleotides align to TRBD1. The CDR3 spans 13 residues. Germline lookup yields CDR1 ENHRY and CDR2 SYGVKD. V shed 5 bases, J shed 6 bases, and the junction held 6 bases outside the gene matches. In nucleotides, the CDR3 is TGTGCCATCAGTTCTGACAGGGTGGCTGAAGCTTTCTTT. This translates into CAISSDRVAEAFF.